This T cell receptor beta chain was recorded in a study of a mutant IDH1 vaccine in newly diagnosed glioma. Turning to the study itself: Beforehand, treatment had been radiotherapy, temozolomide, or both; the majority received both.

This clone was found a few times. What it binds is not known. Sequencing used immunoSEQ multiplex PCR; TCRdb keeps in-frame clones, though not all of them. This sample has under 40,000 clones, with over 65% found just once. Time point here: week 35, safety follow-up. Every single dose of the vaccine, 300 ug of mutant IDH1 20-mer peptide, came with topical imiquimod. The receptor's source is a man aged 30-40 years with glioma. This specimen consisted of PBMCs, obtained from a glioma patient whose treatment included an IDH1 peptide vaccine.

The CDR3 is CASSLDPDYGYTF. In DNA, the CDR3 is TGCGCCAGCAGCTTGGACCCGGACTATGGCTACACCTTC. The chain is built from TRBV5-1 and TRBJ1-2; no firm D call. V gave up 0 bases and J gave up 3 bases, with 6 bases separating them. The CDR3 totals 13 residues. Germline CDR1 and CDR2: SGHRS and YFSETQ.